Listed here are 7 T cell receptor beta chains from one sample, sequenced in a study of breast tumors, draining lymph nodes, adjacent tissues. MiXCR was run by TCRdb on the multiplex PCR reads, yielding one entry per CDR3 protein. Of about 22,000 distinct CDR3 sequences listed, roughly 55% are singletons. Material: breast tumor tissue. The source is a female donor with breast cancer. Some clones in this sample may be carry-over from other donors' samples.

V gene TRBV24-1 combines with J gene TRBJ2-2; 8 bases line up with TRBD1. This CDR3 spans 16 amino acids. Trimming took 2 bases from V and 4 from J; bases not matched to a gene: 5. Germline assignment: CDR1 KGHDR and CDR2 SFDVKD. The CDR3 nucleotides read TGTGCCACCAGTGATTGGACAGGGAGACTCACCGGGGAGCTGTTTTTT. Its protein product is CATSDWTGRLTGELFF.

This clonotype was found many times. The chain uses TRBV24-1 and TRBJ2-2; 8 positions match TRBD2. The CDR3 contains 14 residues. Germline assignment: CDR1 KGHDR and CDR2 SFDVKD. The ends lost 10 bases at V and 2 bases at J; junction bases unmatched: 5. The DNA of the CDR3 is TGTGCCACGAGCGGGGGATTAAACACCGGGGAGCTGTTTTTT. The encoded protein is CATSGGLNTGELFF.

In regard to this clonotype: One end of the junction fails to match germline, which may point to a read error. The chain is built from TRBV6-4 and TRBJ1-3; D remains ambiguous. Germline CDR1 MRHNA, CDR2 SNTAGT. The CDR3 has 16 residues. As DNA, the CDR3 is TGTGCCAGCAGTCACTCCGTCGTAGACTCTGGAAACACCATATATTTT. Encoded protein: CASSHSVVDSGNTIYF.

V and J are TRBV5-4 and TRBJ2-7; D gene unclear. CDR3 length equals 14 residues. Germline CDR1 is SGHNT and CDR2 is YYREEE (reference sequence). The V gene lost 0 bases and the J gene lost 0 bases, with 7 bases spanning the gap. The CDR3 sequence: CASSLEQPSYEQYF. CDR3 nucleotide sequence: TGTGCCAGCAGCTTGGAACAGCCCTCCTACGAGCAGTACTTC.

As DNA, the CDR3 is TGTGCCAGCTCTGAAGGACAGCAAGAGACCCAGTACTTC. Protein: CASSEGQQETQYF. The chain combines TRBV18 with TRBJ2-5; possibly TRBD1 for D (6 bases). Germline assignment: CDR1 KGHSH and CDR2 LQKENI. The CDR3 has 13 residues. The V gene lost 6 bases and the J gene lost 2 bases, with 10 bases spanning the gap.

V gene TRBV12-3 or TRBV12-4 combines with J gene TRBJ2-7; TRBD2 is a possible D gene (5 bases). The CDR3 covers 16 residues. Trimming removed 3 bases at V and 7 bases at J, with 22 bases between. CDR3 amino acids: CASSFAWRSPELEQYF. CDR3 sequence (DNA): TGTGCCAGCAGTTTCGCGTGGAGGAGTCCCGAGCTGGAGCAGTACTTC.

The V call is TRBV6-5, the J call TRBJ2-2; 8 bases align to TRBD2. Unmatched junction bases numbered 14, after V lost 5 bases and J lost 9 bases. The CDR3 runs to 16 residues. Germline-derived CDR1 and CDR2 are MNHEY and SVGAGI. The CDR3 DNA sequence: TGTGCCAGCAGTCTACAGCGGGAGAGGTCTTCCCGGGAGCTGTTTTTT. Translated, it gives CASSLQRERSSRELFF.